The 8 T cell receptor beta chains presented below share a single source sample, sequenced in a study of shared clonotypes between healthy human individuals. Profiling relied on immunoSEQ multiplex PCR, and the TCRdb table lists in-frame clones only, not all of them. The repertoire holds over 950,000 clones, with 70% to 80% as singletons. The source material was memory CD4+ T cells from PBMCs. The subset was: CD45RA-negative fraction. The origin of the receptors is a man aged 18 to 30 in good health. Some clones in this sample may be carry-over from other donors' samples.

This clone was seen a handful of times. Other DNA sequences from this sample encode an identical CDR3 as well. The chain uses TRBV18 and TRBJ1-1, with unresolved D. Germline assignment: CDR1 KGHSH and CDR2 LQKENI. The CDR3 consists of 13 residues. The V end was cut by 3 bases, the J end by 1 base, with 6 bases between. The CDR3 protein is CASSPQPNTEAFF. The CDR3 DNA sequence: TGTGCCAGCTCACCCCAACCGAACACTGAAGCTTTCTTT.

The chain recombines TRBV5-1 with TRBJ1-2; no reliable D call. Germline CDR1 SGHRS, CDR2 YFSETQ. This CDR3 contains 14 residues. The V gene lost 0 bases and the J gene lost 4 bases, with 10 bases spanning the gap. The CDR3 region is CASSLGGWTYGYTF. CDR3 coding DNA: TGCGCCAGCAGCTTGGGCGGGTGGACCTATGGCTACACCTTC.

The rearrangement joins TRBV7-3 to TRBJ1-4; D unresolved. Germline assignment: CDR1 SGHTA and CDR2 FQGTGA. The CDR3 totals 18 residues. Trimming took 4 bases from V and 7 from J, leaving 25 bases between them. DNA of the CDR3: TGTGCCAGCAGCTCTGGGCACAGCCGTGGAGGTGAGTGTGAAAAACTGTTTTTT. The encoded protein is CASSSGHSRGGECEKLFF. Based on the CDR3 plus reference TRBV7-3 and TRBJ1-4, the full variable domain is GAGVSQTPSNKVTEKGKYVELRCDPISGHTALYWYRQSLGQGPEFLIYFQGTGAADDSGLPNDRFFAVRPEGSVSTLKIQRTERGDSAVYLCASSSGHSRGGECEKLFFGSGTQLSVL.

A remark on this clone: Additional DNA sequences in this sample encode the identical CDR3. The chain joins TRBV5-4 to TRBJ1-1; D unclear. Germline-derived CDR1 and CDR2 are SGHNT and YYREEE (reference sequence). V lost 1 base and J 2 bases, leaving 9 bases between the germline ends. This CDR3 has 14 amino acids. The CDR3 DNA is TGTGCCAGCAGCTTGTCACAGAGTAACACTGAAGCTTTCTTT. It is translated as CASSLSQSNTEAFF.

The V gene is TRBV28, the J gene TRBJ2-3; D remains ambiguous. The CDR3 is 17 amino acids. Between the trimmed V and J ends, which lost 5 bases and 1 base, there was a span of 19 bases. CDR1 is MDHEN, CDR2 SYDVKM, per germline. This CDR3 reads CASSKQLGGWGTDTQYF. CDR3 sequence (DNA): TGTGCCAGCAGTAAACAATTGGGCGGATGGGGCACAGATACGCAGTATTTT.

CDR3 DNA: TGTGCCAGCAGCTTACAGGGGGCGGAGGAGCAGTACTTC. Translated, it gives CASSLQGAEEQYF. The V and J genes are TRBV5-6 and TRBJ2-7; TRBD1 agrees at 9 bases. Germline V CDR1 and CDR2: SGHDT, YYEEEE. The CDR3 is 13 residues long. V was clipped by 2 bases and J by 7 bases; unmatched bases: 4.

Only one count was recorded for this clone. The rearrangement joins TRBV5-4 to TRBJ2-1; 11 bases match TRBD2. CDR3 length equals 16 residues. The junction had 11 bases not matched to a gene; V was cut back by 4 bases and J by 8 bases. CDR1 and CDR2 (germline): SGHNT, YYREEE (reference sequence). The CDR3 loop reads CASSRRTSGRVDEQFF. CDR3 nucleotide sequence: TGTGCCAGCAGCCGGCGAACTAGCGGGAGAGTCGATGAGCAGTTCTTC.

V and J are TRBV28 and TRBJ2-7; 9 bases map to TRBD2. The length of the CDR3 is 15 residues. After removal of 6 bases from V and 7 bases from J, the junction contained 13 bases not matched to a gene. CDR1 and CDR2 (germline): MDHEN, SYDVKM. The CDR3, as DNA: TGTGCCAGCAGATCCGGGGGCGGGAGGGCCTGGGAGCAGTACTTC. Protein sequence: CASRSGGGRAWEQYF.